A single T cell receptor beta chain is shown here with its context. These data are taken from a study of blood T cell repertoires in COVID-19. In the study overall: The analysed material was cDNA or gDNA that came from T cells, B-cell-depleted T cells, or PBMCs.

Residents of about two dozen US areas, aged roughly 18 to 89 years, made up the participants. Participant-reported clinical history was the basis for cohort assignment. Cohort 3 donors counted as recovered after two negative PCRs, clearance, or resolved symptoms. The CDR3 loop spans 15 amino acids. Assay: immunoSEQ multiplex PCR; the TCRdb copy retains only in-frame clones and omits some. This table has 300,000 to 350,000 clones, over 80% appearing once. Sequencing was carried out using PBMCs or T cells enriched from blood (not recorded which). The receptor's source is a woman younger than 30 who had recovered from COVID-19. The chain recombines TRBV12-2 with TRBJ1-1. TRBV12-2 is a documented pseudogene. CDR3 amino acids: CASRIGGRQNTEAFF. The DNA of the CDR3 is TGTGCAAGTCGCATCGGTGGGAGGCAGAACACTGAAGCTTTCTTT.